A single sample gave rise to the 5 T cell receptor beta chains below, sequenced in a study of blood T cell repertoires in COVID-19. Here immunoSEQ multiplex PCR was the method, and the copy in TCRdb shows in-frame clones only, minus some. The sample has roughly 130,000 clones; over 80% are singletons. The sample taken for sequencing was peripheral blood. These receptors were taken from a man aged 25 to 45 with COVID-19, enrolled during active disease.

In this sample, this clone turned up a few times. J is TRBJ2-7 and V is TRBV28; 8 bases agree with TRBD2. The CDR3 has 16 amino acids. V was pared by 6 bases and J by 3 bases, with 13 bases of the junction left unmatched. Germline V lookup: CDR1 MDHEN, CDR2 SYDVKM. CDR3 coding DNA: TGTGCCAGCAGCGCACCCCGGACTAGCAATGACTACGAGCAGTACTTC. This translates into CASSAPRTSNDYEQYF.

This rearrangement joins TRBV29-1 to TRBJ2-7; D possibly corresponds to TRBD1 (6 bases). V lost 1 base to trimming and J lost 5 bases, with 24 bases between them. The V gene's germline CDR1 is SQVTM and CDR2 ANQGSEA. The CDR3 length is 17 residues. CDR3 region: CSVEGDTRWGKGDEQYF. The CDR3 nucleotides are TGCAGCGTTGAAGGGGACACAAGGTGGGGGAAAGGGGACGAGCAGTACTTC.

This clone was found a few times. V gene TRBV5-4 combines with J gene TRBJ2-7; 7 bases map to TRBD1. The germline CDR1 and CDR2 sequences are SGHNT and YYREEE (reference sequence). J was trimmed by 7 bases and V by 0 bases; bases with no gene match: 7. The CDR3 runs to 14 residues. CDR3 DNA: TGTGCCAGCAGCTTGGCTCACAGGGGAAGGGAGCAGTACTTC. This encodes CASSLAHRGREQYF.

This clone was observed once. The rearrangement links TRBV21-1 to TRBJ2-7; whether TRBD2, the table's D call, matches the DNA was not checked. TRBV21-1 is a pseudogene. This CDR3 is 16 amino acids long. As DNA, the CDR3 is TGTGCCAGCAGCAAAGGGGGGAGGGCCGGAGGGTACGAGCAGTACTTC. Residues: CASSKGGRAGGYEQYF.

This sequence joins TRBV9 and TRBJ2-3, with 11 bases that match TRBD2. The CDR3 spans 18 residues. Germline CDR1 and CDR2: SGDLS and YYNGEE. V lost 0 bases to trimming and J lost 2 bases; unmatched junction nucleotides: 8. CDR3 region: CASSVVGTSGTFTDTQYF. CDR3 DNA sequence: TGTGCCAGCAGCGTAGTTGGGACTAGCGGAACATTCACAGATACGCAGTATTTT. Using reference TRBV9 and TRBJ2-3 for the parts outside the CDR3, the full variable domain is DSGVTQTPKHLITATGQRVTLRCSPRSGDLSVYWYQQSLDQGLQFLIQYYNGEERAKGNILERFSAQQFPDLHSELNLSSLELGDSALYFCASSVVGTSGTFTDTQYFGPGTRLTVL.